The 3 T cell receptor beta chains given below trace back to one sample, sequenced in a study of cytomegalovirus exposure and HLA in healthy donors. The PCR employed 60 Vbeta primers together with 13 Jbeta primers. Assay used: immunoSEQ multiplex PCR; TCRdb lists only in-frame clones, some missing. The table has about 150,000 clones, roughly four fifths seen once; the top ten hold about 1.3%. The source material was PBMCs. The receptors shown here come from a man between 18 and 35 years old in good health and CMV-seronegative.

The chain joins TRBV28 to TRBJ1-2; D is uncertain. The V and J ends lost 5 bases and 8 bases respectively, with 9 bases between them. CDR1 is MDHEN and CDR2 is SYDVKM in the germline V gene. CDR3 length: 11 residues. The CDR3 loop is CASSGPGGYTF. CDR3 nucleotides: TGTGCCAGCAGTGGTCCGGGGGGCTACACCTTC.

This clone has just a few counts. Its ends do not fully match the called genes, so a read error is possible. This sequence joins TRBV7-9 and TRBJ2-2; 9 positions agree with TRBD2. This CDR3 has 17 amino acids. CDR1 and CDR2 (germline): SEHNR, FQNEAQ (reference sequence). In DNA form, the CDR3 reads TGTTCCAGCAGCTTGCATGCGGGAGGGCCAGCCACCGGGGAGCTGTTTTTT. Encoded protein: CSSSLHAGGPATGELFF.

The V call is TRBV11-3, the J call TRBJ1-3; D call uncertain. Germline loops: CDR1 SGHNT, CDR2 YENEEA. CDR3 length: 15 residues. V lost 0 bases, J lost 0 bases, and 6 bases lay in between. DNA of the CDR3: TGTGCCAGCAGCTTAGATGGAGACTCTGGAAACACCATATATTTT. Protein: CASSLDGDSGNTIYF.